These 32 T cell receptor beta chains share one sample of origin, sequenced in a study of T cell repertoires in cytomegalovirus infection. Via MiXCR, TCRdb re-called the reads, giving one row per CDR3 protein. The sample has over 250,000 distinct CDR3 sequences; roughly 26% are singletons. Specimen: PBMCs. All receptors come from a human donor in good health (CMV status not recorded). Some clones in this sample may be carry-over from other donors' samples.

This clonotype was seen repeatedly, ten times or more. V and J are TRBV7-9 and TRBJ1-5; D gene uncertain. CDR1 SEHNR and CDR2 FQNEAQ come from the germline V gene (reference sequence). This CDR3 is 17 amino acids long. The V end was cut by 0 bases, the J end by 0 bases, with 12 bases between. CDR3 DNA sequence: TGTGCCAGCAGCTTAGCAGGAGATTGGTATAGCAATCAGCCCCAGCATTTT. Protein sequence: CASSLAGDWYSNQPQHF.

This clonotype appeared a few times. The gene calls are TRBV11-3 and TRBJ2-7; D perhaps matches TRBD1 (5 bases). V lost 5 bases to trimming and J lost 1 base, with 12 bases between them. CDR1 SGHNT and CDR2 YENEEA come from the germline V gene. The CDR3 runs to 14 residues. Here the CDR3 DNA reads TGTGCCAGCAGCACAGGACGGAATTCCTACGAGCAGTACTTC. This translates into CASSTGRNSYEQYF.

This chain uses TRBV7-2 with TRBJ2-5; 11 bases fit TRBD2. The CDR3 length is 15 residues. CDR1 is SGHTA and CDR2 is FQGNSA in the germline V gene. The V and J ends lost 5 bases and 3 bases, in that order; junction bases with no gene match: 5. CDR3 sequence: CASSSSGRAEETQYF. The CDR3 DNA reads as TGTGCCAGCAGCAGTAGCGGGAGGGCCGAAGAGACCCAGTACTTC. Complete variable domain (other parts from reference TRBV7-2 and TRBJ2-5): GAGVSQSPSNKVTEKGKDVELRCDPISGHTALYWYRQSLGQGLEFLIYFQGNSAPDKSGLPSDRFSAERTGGSVSTLTIQRTQQEDSAVYLCASSSSGRAEETQYFGPGTRLLVL.

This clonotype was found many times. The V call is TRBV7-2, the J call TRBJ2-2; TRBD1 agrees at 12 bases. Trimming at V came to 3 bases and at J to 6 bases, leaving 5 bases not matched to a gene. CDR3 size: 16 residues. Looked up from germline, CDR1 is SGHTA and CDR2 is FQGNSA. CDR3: CASSFWDRGRPGELFF. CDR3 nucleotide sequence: TGTGCCAGCAGCTTTTGGGACAGGGGGCGTCCCGGGGAGCTGTTTTTT.

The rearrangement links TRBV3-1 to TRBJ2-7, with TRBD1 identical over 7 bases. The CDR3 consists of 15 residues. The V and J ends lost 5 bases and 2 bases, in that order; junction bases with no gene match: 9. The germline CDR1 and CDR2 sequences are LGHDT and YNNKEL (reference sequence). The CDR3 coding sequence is TGTGCCAGCAGCTTAGGACAGGCGATAACCTACGAGCAGTACTTC. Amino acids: CASSLGQAITYEQYF.

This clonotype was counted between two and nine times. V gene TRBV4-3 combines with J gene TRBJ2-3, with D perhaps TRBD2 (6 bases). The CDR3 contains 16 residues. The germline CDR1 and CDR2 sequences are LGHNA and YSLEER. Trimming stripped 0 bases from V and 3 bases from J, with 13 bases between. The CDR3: CASSQDSAGGTDTQYF. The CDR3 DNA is TGCGCCAGCAGCCAAGATTCAGCGGGTGGGACAGATACGCAGTATTTT.

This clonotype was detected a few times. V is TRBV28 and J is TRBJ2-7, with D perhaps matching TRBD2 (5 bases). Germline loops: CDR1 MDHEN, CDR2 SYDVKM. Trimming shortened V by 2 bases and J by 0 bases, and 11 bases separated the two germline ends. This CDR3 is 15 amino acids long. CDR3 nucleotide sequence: TGTGCCAGCAGTTTAGTCTCCGGGGACTCCTACGAGCAGTACTTC. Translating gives CASSLVSGDSYEQYF. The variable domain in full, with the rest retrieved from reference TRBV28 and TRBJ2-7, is DVKVTQSSRYLVKRTGEKVFLECVQDMDHENMFWYRQDPGLGLRLIYFSYDVKMKEKGDIPEGYSVSREKKERFSLILESASTNQTSMYLCASSLVSGDSYEQYFGPGTRLTVT.

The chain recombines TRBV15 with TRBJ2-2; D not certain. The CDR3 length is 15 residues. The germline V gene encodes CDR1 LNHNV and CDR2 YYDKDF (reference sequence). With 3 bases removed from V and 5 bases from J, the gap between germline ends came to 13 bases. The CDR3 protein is CATSSGRSVTGELFF. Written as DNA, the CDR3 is TGTGCCACCAGCAGTGGAAGGTCGGTGACCGGGGAGCTGTTTTTT.

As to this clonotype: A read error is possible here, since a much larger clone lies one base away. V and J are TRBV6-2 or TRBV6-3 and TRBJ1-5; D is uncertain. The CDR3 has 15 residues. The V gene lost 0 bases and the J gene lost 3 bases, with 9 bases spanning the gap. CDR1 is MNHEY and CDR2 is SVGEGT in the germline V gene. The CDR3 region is CASSYSVGNNQPQHF. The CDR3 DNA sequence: TGTGCCAGCAGTTACTCCGTAGGTAACAATCAGCCCCAGCATTTT.

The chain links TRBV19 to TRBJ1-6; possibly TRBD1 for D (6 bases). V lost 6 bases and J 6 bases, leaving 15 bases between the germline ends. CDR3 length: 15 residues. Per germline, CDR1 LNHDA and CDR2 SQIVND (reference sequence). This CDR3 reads CASSPQGELNSPLHF. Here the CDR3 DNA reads TGTGCCAGTAGCCCACAGGGCGAACTTAATTCACCCCTCCACTTT. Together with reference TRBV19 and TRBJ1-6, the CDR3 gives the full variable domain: DGGITQSPKYLFRKEGQNVTLSCEQNLNHDAMYWYRQDPGQGLRLIYYSQIVNDFQKGDIAEGYSVSREKKESFPLTVTSAQKNPTAFYLCASSPQGELNSPLHFGNGTRLTVT.

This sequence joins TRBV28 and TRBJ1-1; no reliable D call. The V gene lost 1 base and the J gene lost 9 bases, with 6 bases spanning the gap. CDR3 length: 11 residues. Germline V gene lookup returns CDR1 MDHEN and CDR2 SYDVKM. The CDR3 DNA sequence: TGTGCCAGCAGTTTATCCTCGAAAGCTTTCTTT. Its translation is CASSLSSKAFF.

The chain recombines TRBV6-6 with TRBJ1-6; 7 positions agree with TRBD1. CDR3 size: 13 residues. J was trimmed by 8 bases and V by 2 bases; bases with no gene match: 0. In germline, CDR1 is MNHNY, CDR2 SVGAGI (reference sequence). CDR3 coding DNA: TGTGCCAGCAGTTACAGGGGGCATTCACCCCTCCACTTT. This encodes CASSYRGHSPLHF.

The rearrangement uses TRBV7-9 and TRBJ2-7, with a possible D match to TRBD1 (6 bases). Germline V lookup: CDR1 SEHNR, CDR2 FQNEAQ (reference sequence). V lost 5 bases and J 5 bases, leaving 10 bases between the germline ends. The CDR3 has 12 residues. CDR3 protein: CASSAGTNEQYF. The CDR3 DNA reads TGTGCCAGCAGCGCCGGGACAAACGAGCAGTACTTC.

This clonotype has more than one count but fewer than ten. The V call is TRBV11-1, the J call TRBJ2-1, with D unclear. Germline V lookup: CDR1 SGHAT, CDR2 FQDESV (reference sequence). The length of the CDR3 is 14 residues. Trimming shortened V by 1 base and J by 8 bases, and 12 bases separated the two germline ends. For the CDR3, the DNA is TGTGCCAGCAGCTTAGACGTCGCGCAGGATGAGCAGTTCTTC. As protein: CASSLDVAQDEQFF.

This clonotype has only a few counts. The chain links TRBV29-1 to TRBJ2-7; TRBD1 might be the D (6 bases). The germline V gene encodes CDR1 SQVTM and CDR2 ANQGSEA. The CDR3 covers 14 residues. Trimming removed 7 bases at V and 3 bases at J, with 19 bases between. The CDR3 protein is CSASRDTLFYEQYF. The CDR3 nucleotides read TGCAGCGCCTCAAGGGACACCTTATTCTACGAGCAGTACTTC.

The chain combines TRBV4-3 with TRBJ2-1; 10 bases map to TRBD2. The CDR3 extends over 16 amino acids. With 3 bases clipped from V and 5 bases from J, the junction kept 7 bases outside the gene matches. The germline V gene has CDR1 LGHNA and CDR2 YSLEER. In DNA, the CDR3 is TGCGCCAGCAGCCACCGACCCCTAGCGGGGGACAATGAGCAGTTCTTC. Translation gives CASSHRPLAGDNEQFF.

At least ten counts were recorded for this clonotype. Here the CDR3 DNA reads TGTGCCACTACTCTCCACGAACTCCGGCAGAACACTGAAGCTTTCTTT. Amino acids: CATTLHELRQNTEAFF. The chain uses TRBV7-2 and TRBJ1-1; no firm D call. The CDR3 is made up of 16 amino acids. Germline CDR1 SGHTA, CDR2 FQGNSA. V lost 10 bases, J lost 1 base, and 22 bases lay in between. The full variable domain, its missing parts supplied by reference TRBV7-2 and TRBJ1-1, is GAGVSQSPSNKVTEKGKDVELRCDPISGHTALYWYRQSLGQGLEFLIYFQGNSAPDKSGLPSDRFSAERTGGSVSTLTIQRTQQEDSAVYLCATTLHELRQNTEAFFGQGTRLTVV.

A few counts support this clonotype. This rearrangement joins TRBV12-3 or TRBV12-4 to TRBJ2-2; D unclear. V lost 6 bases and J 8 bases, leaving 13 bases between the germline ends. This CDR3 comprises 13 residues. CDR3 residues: CASSPDSLGELFF. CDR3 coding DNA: TGTGCCAGCAGCCCCGATTCTTTGGGGGAGCTGTTTTTT.

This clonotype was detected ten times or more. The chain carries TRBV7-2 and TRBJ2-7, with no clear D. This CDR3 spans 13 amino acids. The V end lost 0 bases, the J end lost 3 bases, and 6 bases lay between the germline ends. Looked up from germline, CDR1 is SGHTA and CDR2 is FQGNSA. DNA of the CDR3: TGTGCCAGCAGCTTAGCGCCGGTCTACGAGCAGTACTTC. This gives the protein CASSLAPVYEQYF.

In DNA form, the CDR3 reads TGTGCCATCAGTGAGGGCGGGACAGGTGGTGGGGAGCAGTACTTC. Translated: CAISEGGTGGGEQYF. The chain is built from TRBV10-3 and TRBJ2-7; TRBD1 aligns across 8 bases. This CDR3 has 15 residues. V dropped 2 bases and J dropped 7; count of bases not matched to a gene: 10. Germline V lookup: CDR1 ENHRY, CDR2 SYGVKD.

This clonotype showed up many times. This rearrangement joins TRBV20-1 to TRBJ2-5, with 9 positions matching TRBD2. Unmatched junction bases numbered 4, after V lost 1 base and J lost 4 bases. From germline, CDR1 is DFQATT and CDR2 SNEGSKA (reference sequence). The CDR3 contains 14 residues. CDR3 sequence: CSARGGLASETQYF. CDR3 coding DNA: TGCAGTGCTAGAGGGGGACTAGCTTCAGAGACCCAGTACTTC.

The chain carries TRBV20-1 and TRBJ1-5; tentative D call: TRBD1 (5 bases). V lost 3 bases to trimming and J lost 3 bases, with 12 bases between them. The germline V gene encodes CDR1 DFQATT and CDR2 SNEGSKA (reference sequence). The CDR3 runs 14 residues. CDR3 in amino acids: CSASRTQTNQPQHF. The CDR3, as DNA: TGCAGTGCTAGTAGGACACAAACCAATCAGCCCCAGCATTTT.

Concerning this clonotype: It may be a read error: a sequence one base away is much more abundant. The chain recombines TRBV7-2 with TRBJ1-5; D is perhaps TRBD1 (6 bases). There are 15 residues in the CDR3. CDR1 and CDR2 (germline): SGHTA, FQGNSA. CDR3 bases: TGTGCCAGCAGCTTACAGGGGTATAGCAATCAGCACCAGCATTTT. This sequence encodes CASSLQGYSNQHQHF. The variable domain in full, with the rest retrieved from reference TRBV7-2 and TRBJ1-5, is GAGVSQSPSNKVTEKGKDVELRCDPISGHTALYWYRQSLGQGLEFLIYFQGNSAPDKSGLPSDRFSAERTGGSVSTLTIQRTQQEDSAVYLCASSLQGYSNQHQHFGDGTRLSIL.

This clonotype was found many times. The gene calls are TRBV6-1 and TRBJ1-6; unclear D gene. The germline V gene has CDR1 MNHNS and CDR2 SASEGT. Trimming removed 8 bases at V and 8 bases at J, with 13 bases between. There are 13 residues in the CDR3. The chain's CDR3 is CASRIGRDSPLHF. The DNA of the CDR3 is TGTGCCAGCCGTATAGGGAGGGATTCACCCCTCCACTTT.

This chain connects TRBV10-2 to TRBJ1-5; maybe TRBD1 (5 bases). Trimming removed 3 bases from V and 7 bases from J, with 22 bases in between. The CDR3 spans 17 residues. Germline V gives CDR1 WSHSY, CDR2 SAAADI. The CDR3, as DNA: TGCGCCAGCAGTGATCGGTGGACAAGCCGGAGAGAGCAGCCCCAGCATTTT. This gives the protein CASSDRWTSRREQPQHF.

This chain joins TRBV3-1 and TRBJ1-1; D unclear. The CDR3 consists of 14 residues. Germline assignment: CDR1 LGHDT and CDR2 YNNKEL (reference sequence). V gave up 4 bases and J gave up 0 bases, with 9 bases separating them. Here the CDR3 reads CASSPLTLNTEAFF. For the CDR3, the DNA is TGTGCCAGCAGCCCCCTGACACTGAACACTGAAGCTTTCTTT. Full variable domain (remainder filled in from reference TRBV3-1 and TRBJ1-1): DTAVSQTPKYLVTQMGNDKSIKCEQNLGHDTMYWYKQDSKKFLKIMFSYNNKELIINETVPNRFSPKSPDKAHLNLHINSLELGDSAVYFCASSPLTLNTEAFFGQGTRLTVV.

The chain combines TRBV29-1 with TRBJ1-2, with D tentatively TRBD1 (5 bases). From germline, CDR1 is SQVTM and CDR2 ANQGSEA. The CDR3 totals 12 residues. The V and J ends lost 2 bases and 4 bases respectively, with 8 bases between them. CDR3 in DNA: TGCAGCGTTGAACGGGGGAGCTATGGCTACACCTTC. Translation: CSVERGSYGYTF.

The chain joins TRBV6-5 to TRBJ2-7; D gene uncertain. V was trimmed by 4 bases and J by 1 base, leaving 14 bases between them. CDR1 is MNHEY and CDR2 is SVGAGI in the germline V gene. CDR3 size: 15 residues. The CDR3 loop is CASSSPVGSSYEQYF. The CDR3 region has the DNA TGTGCCAGCAGTTCCCCCGTGGGCAGTTCCTACGAGCAGTACTTC.

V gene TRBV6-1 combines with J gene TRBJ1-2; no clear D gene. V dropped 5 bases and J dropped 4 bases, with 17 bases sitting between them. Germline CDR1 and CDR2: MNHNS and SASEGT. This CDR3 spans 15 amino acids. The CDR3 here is CASSPAGAYSYGYTF. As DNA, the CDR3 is TGTGCCAGCAGTCCAGCGGGAGCATATTCCTATGGCTACACCTTC.

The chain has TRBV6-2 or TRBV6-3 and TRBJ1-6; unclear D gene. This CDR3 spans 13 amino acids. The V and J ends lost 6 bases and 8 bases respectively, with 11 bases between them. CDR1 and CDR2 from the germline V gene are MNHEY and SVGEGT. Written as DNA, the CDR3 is TGTGCCAGCAGGGACGTTGGGGATTCACCCCTCCACTTT. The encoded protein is CASRDVGDSPLHF.

The CDR3 DNA is TGTGCCAGCAGTCGTGACAGCGTCACCGGGGAGCTGTTTTTT. Translated: CASSRDSVTGELFF. This chain connects TRBV2 to TRBJ2-2; perhaps TRBD1 as D (5 bases). CDR3 length: 14 residues. Trimming stripped 5 bases from V and 4 bases from J, with 11 bases between. Germline V gene sequence: CDR1 SNHLY, CDR2 FYNNEI.

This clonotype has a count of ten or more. The CDR3 region has the DNA TGTGCCAGCAGCCCTACCCCGAACACTGAAGCTTTCTTT. Amino acid sequence: CASSPTPNTEAFF. V and J are TRBV7-2 and TRBJ1-1; no firm D call. The ends were cut back, 5 bases at V and 1 base at J, with 8 bases in the middle. The CDR3 has 13 amino acids. Germline V gene data show CDR1 as SGHTA and CDR2 as FQGNSA.